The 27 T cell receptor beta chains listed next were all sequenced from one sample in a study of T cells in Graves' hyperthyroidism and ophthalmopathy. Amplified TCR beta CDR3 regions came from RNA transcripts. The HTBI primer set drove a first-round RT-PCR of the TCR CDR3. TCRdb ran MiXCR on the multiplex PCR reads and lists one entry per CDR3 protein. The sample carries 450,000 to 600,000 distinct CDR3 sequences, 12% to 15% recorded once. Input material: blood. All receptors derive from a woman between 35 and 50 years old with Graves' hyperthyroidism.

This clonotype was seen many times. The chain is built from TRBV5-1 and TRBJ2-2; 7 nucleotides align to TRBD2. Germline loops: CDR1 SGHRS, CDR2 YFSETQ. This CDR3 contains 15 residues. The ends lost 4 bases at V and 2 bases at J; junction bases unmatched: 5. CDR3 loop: CASSALAENTGELFF. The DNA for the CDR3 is TGCGCCAGCAGCGCCCTAGCGGAAAACACCGGGGAGCTGTTTTTT. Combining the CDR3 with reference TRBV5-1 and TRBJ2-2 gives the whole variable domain KAGVTQTPRYLIKTRGQQVTLSCSPISGHRSVSWYQQTPGQGLQFLFEYFSETQRNKGNFPGRFSGRQFSNSRSEMNVSTLELGDSALYLCASSALAENTGELFFGEGSRLTVL.

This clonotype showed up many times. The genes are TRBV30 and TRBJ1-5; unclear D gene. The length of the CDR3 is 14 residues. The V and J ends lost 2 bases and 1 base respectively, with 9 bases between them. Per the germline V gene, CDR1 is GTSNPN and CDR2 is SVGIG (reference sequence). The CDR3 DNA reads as TGTGCCTGGAGTAGGAGCGCCAGCAATCAGCCCCAGCATTTT. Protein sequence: CAWSRSASNQPQHF.

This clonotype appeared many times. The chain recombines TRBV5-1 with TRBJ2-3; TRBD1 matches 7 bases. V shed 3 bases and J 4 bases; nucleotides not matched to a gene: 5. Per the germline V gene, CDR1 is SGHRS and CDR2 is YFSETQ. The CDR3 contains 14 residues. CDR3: CASSSVGTADTQYF. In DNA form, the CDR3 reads TGCGCCAGCAGCTCGGTAGGGACAGCAGATACGCAGTATTTT. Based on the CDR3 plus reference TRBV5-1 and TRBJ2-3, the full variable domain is KAGVTQTPRYLIKTRGQQVTLSCSPISGHRSVSWYQQTPGQGLQFLFEYFSETQRNKGNFPGRFSGRQFSNSRSEMNVSTLELGDSALYLCASSSVGTADTQYFGPGTRLTVL.

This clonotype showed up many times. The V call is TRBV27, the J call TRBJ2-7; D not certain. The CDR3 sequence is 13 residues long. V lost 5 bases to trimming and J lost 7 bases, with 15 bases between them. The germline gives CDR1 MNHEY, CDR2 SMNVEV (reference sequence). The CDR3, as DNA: TGTGCCAGCAGTCCTAACCCAGGACGGGAGCAGTACTTC. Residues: CASSPNPGREQYF.

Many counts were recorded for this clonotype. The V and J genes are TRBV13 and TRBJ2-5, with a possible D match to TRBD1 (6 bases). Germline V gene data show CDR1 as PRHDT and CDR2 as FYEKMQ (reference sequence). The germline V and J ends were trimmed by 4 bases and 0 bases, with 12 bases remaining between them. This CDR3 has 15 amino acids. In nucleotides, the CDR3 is TGTGCCAGCAGCTCCGCCCGGGACAACCAAGAGACCCAGTACTTC. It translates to CASSSARDNQETQYF.

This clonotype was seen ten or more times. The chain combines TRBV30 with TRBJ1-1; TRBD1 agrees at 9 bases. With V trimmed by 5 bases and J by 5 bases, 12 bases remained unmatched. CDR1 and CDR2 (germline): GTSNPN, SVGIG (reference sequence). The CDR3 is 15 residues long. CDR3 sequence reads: CAWQTPTGGYTEAFF. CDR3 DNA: TGTGCCTGGCAAACACCGACAGGGGGATATACTGAAGCTTTCTTT.

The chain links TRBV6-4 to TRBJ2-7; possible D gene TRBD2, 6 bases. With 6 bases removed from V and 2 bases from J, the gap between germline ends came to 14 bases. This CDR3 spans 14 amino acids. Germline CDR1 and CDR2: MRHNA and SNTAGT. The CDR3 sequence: CASSNSGLPYEQYF. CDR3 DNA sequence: TGTGCCAGCAGCAATAGCGGACTCCCCTACGAGCAGTACTTC.

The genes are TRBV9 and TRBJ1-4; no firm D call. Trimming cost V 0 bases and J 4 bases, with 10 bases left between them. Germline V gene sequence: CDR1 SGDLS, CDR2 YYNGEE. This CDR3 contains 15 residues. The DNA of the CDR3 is TGTGCCAGCAGCGTAGGAACGGACCGTAATGAAAAACTGTTTTTT. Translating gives CASSVGTDRNEKLFF.

The CDR3 DNA sequence: TGTGCCAGCAGCGTAGAGAGGGGGGGGAATCAGCCCCAGCATTTT. As protein: CASSVERGGNQPQHF. The chain employs TRBV9 and TRBJ1-5; TRBD1 is a possible D gene (6 bases). The germline V and J ends were trimmed by 0 bases and 4 bases, with 11 bases remaining between them. The germline gives CDR1 SGDLS, CDR2 YYNGEE. The CDR3 is made up of 15 amino acids.

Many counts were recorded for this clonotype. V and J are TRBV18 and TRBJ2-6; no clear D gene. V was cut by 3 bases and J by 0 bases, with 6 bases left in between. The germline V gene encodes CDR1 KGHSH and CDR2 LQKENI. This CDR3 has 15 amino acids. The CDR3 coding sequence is TGTGCCAGCTCACCCACGGACTCTGGGGCCAACGTCCTGACTTTC. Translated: CASSPTDSGANVLTF.

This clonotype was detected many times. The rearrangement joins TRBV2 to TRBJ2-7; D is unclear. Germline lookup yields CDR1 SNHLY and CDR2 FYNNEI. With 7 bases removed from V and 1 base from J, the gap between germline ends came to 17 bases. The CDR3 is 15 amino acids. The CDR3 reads CASTYMVSLSYEQYF. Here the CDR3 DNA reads TGTGCCAGCACCTACATGGTTAGTCTATCCTACGAGCAGTACTTC.

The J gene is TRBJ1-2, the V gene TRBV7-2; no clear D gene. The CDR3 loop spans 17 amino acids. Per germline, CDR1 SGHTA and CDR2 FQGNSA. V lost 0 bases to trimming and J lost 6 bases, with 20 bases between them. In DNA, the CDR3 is TGTGCCAGCAGCTTAGCGAGTTCGGGGTTCGAAAGAGATGGCTACACCTTC. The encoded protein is CASSLASSGFERDGYTF.

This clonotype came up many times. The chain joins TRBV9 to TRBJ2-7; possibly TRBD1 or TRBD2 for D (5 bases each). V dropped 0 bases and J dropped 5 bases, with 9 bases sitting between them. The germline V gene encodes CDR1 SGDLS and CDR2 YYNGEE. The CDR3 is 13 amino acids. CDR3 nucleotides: TGTGCCAGCAGCGTAGCTGTGGGGGACGAGCAGTACTTC. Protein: CASSVAVGDEQYF.

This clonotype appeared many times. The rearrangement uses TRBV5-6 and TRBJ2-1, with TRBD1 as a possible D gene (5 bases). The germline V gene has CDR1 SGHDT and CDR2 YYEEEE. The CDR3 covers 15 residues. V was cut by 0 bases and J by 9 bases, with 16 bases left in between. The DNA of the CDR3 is TGTGCCAGCAGCTTGGTGTACGACAGCCTCGGTGAGCAGTTCTTC. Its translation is CASSLVYDSLGEQFF.

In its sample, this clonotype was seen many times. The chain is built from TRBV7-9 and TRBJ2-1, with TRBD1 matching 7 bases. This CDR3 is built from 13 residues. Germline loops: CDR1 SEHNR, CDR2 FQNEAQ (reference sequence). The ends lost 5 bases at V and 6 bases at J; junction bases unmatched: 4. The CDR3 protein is CASSPGGTNEQFF. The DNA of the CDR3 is TGTGCCAGCAGCCCAGGGGGTACCAATGAGCAGTTCTTC.

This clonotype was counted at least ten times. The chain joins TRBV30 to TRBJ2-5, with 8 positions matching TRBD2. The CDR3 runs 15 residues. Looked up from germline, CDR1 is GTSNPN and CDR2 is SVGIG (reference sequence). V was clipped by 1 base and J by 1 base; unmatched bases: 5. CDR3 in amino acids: CAWSGTSIPQETQYF. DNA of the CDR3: TGTGCCTGGAGTGGGACTAGCATCCCCCAAGAGACCCAGTACTTC. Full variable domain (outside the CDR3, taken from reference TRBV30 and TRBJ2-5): SQTIHQWPATLVQPVGSPLSLECTVEGTSNPNLYWYRQAAGRGLQLLFYSVGIGQISSEVPQNLSASRPQDRQFILSSKKLLLSDSGFYLCAWSGTSIPQETQYFGPGTRLLVL.

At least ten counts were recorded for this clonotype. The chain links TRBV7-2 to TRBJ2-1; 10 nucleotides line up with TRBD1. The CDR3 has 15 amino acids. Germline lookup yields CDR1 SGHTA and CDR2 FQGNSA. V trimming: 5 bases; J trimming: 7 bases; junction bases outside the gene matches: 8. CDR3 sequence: CASSLNWGQGNEQFF. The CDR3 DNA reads TGTGCCAGCAGCCTGAATTGGGGACAGGGGAATGAGCAGTTCTTC.

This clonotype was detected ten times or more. CDR3 sequence reads: CSARGPTYEQYF. The CDR3 DNA follows: TGCAGTGCTAGGGGACCGACCTACGAGCAGTACTTC. This sequence joins TRBV20-1 and TRBJ2-7, with D possibly being TRBD1 or TRBD2 (5 bases each). Trimming took 3 bases from V and 2 from J, leaving 8 bases between them. The CDR3 is 12 amino acids. Germline CDR1 and CDR2: DFQATT and SNEGSKA (reference sequence).

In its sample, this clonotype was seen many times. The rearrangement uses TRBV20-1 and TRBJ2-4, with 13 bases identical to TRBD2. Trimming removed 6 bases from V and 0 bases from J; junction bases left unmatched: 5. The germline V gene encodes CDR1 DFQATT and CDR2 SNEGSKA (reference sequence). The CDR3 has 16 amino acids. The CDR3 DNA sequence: TGCAGTGCCCAGGGACTAGCGGGGCTAGCCAAAAACATTCAGTACTTC. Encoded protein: CSAQGLAGLAKNIQYF.

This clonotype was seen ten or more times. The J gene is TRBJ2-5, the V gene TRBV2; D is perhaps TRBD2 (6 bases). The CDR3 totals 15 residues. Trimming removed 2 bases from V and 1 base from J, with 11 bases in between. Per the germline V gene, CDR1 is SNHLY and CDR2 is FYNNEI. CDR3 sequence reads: CASSELGLSQETQYF. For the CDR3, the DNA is TGTGCCAGCAGTGAACTTGGACTAAGCCAAGAGACCCAGTACTTC.

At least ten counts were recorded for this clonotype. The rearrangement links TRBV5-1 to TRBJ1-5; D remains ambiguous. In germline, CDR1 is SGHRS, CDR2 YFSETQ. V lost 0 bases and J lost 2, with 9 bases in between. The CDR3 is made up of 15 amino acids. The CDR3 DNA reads TGCGCCAGCAGCTTGGACACCGATGGCAATCAGCCCCAGCATTTT. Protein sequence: CASSLDTDGNQPQHF. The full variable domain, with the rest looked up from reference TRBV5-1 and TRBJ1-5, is KAGVTQTPRYLIKTRGQQVTLSCSPISGHRSVSWYQQTPGQGLQFLFEYFSETQRNKGNFPGRFSGRQFSNSRSEMNVSTLELGDSALYLCASSLDTDGNQPQHFGDGTRLSIL.

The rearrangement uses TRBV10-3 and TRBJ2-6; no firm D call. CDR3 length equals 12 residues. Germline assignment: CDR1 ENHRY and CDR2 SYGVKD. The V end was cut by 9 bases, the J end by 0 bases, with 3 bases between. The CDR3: CAIDSGANVLTF. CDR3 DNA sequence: TGTGCCATTGACTCTGGGGCCAACGTCCTGACTTTC.

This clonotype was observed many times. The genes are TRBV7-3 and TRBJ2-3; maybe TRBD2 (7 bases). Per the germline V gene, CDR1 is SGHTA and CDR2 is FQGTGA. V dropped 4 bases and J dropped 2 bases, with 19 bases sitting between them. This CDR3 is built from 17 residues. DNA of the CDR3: TGTGCCAGCAGCTCAAGGGGGGGACGCACTACCACAGATACGCAGTATTTT. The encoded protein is CASSSRGGRTTTDTQYF.

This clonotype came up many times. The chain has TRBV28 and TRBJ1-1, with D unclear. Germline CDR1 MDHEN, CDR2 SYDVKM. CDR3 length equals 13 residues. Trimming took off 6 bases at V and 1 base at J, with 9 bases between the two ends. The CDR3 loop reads CASSPIRNTEAFF. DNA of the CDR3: TGTGCCAGCAGCCCTATAAGGAACACTGAAGCTTTCTTT.

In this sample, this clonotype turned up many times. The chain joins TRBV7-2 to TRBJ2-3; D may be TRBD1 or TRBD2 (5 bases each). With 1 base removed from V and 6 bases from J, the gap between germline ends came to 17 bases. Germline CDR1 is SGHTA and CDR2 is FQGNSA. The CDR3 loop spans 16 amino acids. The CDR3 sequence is CASSLGGGFSVDTQYF. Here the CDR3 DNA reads TGTGCCAGCAGCTTAGGGGGCGGGTTTAGCGTGGATACGCAGTATTTT.

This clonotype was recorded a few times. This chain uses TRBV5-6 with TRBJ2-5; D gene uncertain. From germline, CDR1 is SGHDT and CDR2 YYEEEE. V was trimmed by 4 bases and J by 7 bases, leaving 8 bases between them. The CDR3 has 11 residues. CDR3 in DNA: TGTGCCAGCAGCCAAACCGGGACCCAGTACTTC. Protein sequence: CASSQTGTQYF.

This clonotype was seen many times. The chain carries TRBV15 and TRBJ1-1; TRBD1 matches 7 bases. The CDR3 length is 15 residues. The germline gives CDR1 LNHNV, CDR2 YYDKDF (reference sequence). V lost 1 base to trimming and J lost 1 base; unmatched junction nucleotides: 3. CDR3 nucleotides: TGTGCCACCAGCAGAGGTGGGACAGAGAACACTGAAGCTTTCTTT. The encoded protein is CATSRGGTENTEAFF.